Presented here are 25 T cell receptor beta chains from one specimen sequenced in a study of blood T cell repertoires in COVID-19. Only in-frame clones appear in the TCRdb table, and some are missing; sequencing was by immunoSEQ multiplex PCR. The profile covers 120,000 to 150,000 clones, with roughly 80% appearing a single time and around 10% taken by the ten largest. The sample was peripheral blood. These receptors came from an elderly woman in a cohort sampled during active or convalescent COVID-19.

The genes are TRBV7-9 and TRBJ1-3; D gene ambiguous. This CDR3 has 13 residues. Germline values: CDR1 SEHNR, CDR2 FQNEAQ (reference sequence). V was trimmed by 0 bases and J by 8 bases, leaving 8 bases between them. The DNA of the CDR3 is TGTGCCAGCAGCTTAGCGCGATCCTACACCATATATTTT. It is translated as CASSLARSYTIYF.

V gene TRBV9 combines with J gene TRBJ2-1; tentative D call: TRBD1 (5 bases). The CDR3 consists of 16 residues. Germline V lookup: CDR1 SGDLS, CDR2 YYNGEE. V shed 6 bases and J shed 0 bases, with 16 bases lying between them. CDR3 protein: CASTRTLNPSYNEQFF. The CDR3 DNA reads as TGTGCCAGCACCCGGACACTAAACCCCTCCTACAATGAGCAGTTCTTC. The whole variable domain, remainder taken from reference TRBV9 and TRBJ2-1, is DSGVTQTPKHLITATGQRVTLRCSPRSGDLSVYWYQQSLDQGLQFLIQYYNGEERAKGNILERFSAQQFPDLHSELNLSSLELGDSALYFCASTRTLNPSYNEQFFGPGTRLTVL.

The chain employs TRBV19 and TRBJ2-3; 9 bases line up with TRBD2. CDR3 length equals 15 residues. Per the germline V gene, CDR1 is LNHDA and CDR2 is SQIVND (reference sequence). Unmatched junction bases numbered 7, after V lost 3 bases and J lost 6 bases. The CDR3 sequence is CASSISGGGADTQYF. The CDR3 DNA reads TGTGCCAGTAGTATTAGCGGCGGGGGGGCTGATACGCAGTATTTT.

This rearrangement joins TRBV5-1 to TRBJ1-2; D gene uncertain. The V gene lost 10 bases and the J gene lost 0 bases, with 10 bases spanning the gap. CDR3 length equals 12 residues. CDR1 SGHRS and CDR2 YFSETQ come from the germline V gene. The DNA for the CDR3 is TGCGCCTCCAGGATTTCTAACTATGGCTACACCTTC. It encodes CASRISNYGYTF.

The genes are TRBV5-1 and TRBJ1-4; D is perhaps TRBD1 (6 bases). Germline CDR1 reads SGHRS; CDR2 reads YFSETQ. V was trimmed by 4 bases and J by 4 bases, leaving 8 bases between them. This CDR3 has 13 amino acids. Here the CDR3 DNA reads TGCGCCAGCAGCGGGACAAATAATGAAAAACTGTTTTTT. Protein sequence: CASSGTNNEKLFF.

The V gene is TRBV2, the J gene TRBJ2-7, with 10 bases matching TRBD1. The germline CDR1 and CDR2 sequences are SNHLY and FYNNEI. Trimming removed 0 bases from V and 1 base from J; junction bases left unmatched: 9. CDR3 length equals 18 residues. The CDR3 protein is CASSEAGFGDRGSYEQYV. CDR3 in DNA: TGTGCCAGCAGTGAAGCGGGGTTTGGGGACAGGGGTTCCTACGAGCAGTACGTC.

This chain joins TRBV11-2 and TRBJ2-7; 9 positions agree with TRBD2. CDR3 length equals 16 residues. The germline CDR1 and CDR2 sequences are SGHAT and FQNNGV. V lost 4 bases to trimming and J lost 4 bases; unmatched junction nucleotides: 11. The CDR3 nucleotides are TGTGCCAGCAGCTCCCGCCGGCTAGCGGGGCCGTACGAGCAGTACGTC. It encodes CASSSRRLAGPYEQYV.

The chain is built from TRBV5-4 and TRBJ2-7, with TRBD1 identical over 11 bases. V dropped 4 bases and J dropped 7; count of bases not matched to a gene: 4. Germline V CDR1 and CDR2: SGHNT, YYREEE (reference sequence). CDR3 length: 13 amino acids. The CDR3 loop is CASSRDRGGEQYF. The CDR3 region has the DNA TGTGCCAGCAGCCGGGACAGGGGGGGAGAGCAGTACTTC.

This chain joins TRBV5-6 and TRBJ2-1; D is undetermined. V dropped 0 bases and J dropped 5 bases, with 9 bases sitting between them. The CDR3 is made up of 14 amino acids. Germline V lookup: CDR1 SGHDT, CDR2 YYEEEE. The CDR3 DNA follows: TGTGCCAGCAGCTTGGCCTCACAAAACAATGAGCAGTTCTTC. It encodes CASSLASQNNEQFF.

With regard to this clone: The sample contains more than one DNA sequence encoding this CDR3. This rearrangement joins TRBV5-1 to TRBJ2-3; 11 positions agree with TRBD2. Trimming cost V 4 bases and J 1 base; bases outside gene matches: 2. CDR3 length: 15 residues. Germline V gene sequence: CDR1 SGHRS, CDR2 YFSETQ. CDR3 amino acids: CASSLLAGGTDTQYF. The CDR3 coding sequence is TGCGCCAGCAGCCTACTAGCGGGGGGCACAGATACGCAGTATTTT.

The rearrangement uses TRBV7-8 and TRBJ2-1; TRBD1 matches 8 bases. Germline-derived CDR1 and CDR2 are SGHVS and FQNEAQ. The trim removed 2 bases at V and 1 base at J, leaving 7 bases unmatched. The CDR3 consists of 17 residues. The CDR3 bases are TGTGCCAGCAGCTTAAGGGCAGGGGGCCCTTCCTACAATGAGCAGTTCTTC. Translating it yields CASSLRAGGPSYNEQFF.

Note on this clone: This sample includes further DNA sequences coding for the same CDR3. The rearrangement uses TRBV7-9 and TRBJ1-2; D remains ambiguous. The V and J ends lost 1 base and 1 base respectively, with 4 bases between them. In germline, CDR1 is SEHNR, CDR2 FQNEAQ (reference sequence). The CDR3 consists of 13 residues. In DNA, the CDR3 is TGTGCCAGCAGCTTAGGACTTAACTATGGCTACACCTTC. Amino acid sequence: CASSLGLNYGYTF.

The genes are TRBV19 and TRBJ1-3; D unresolved. CDR3 size: 14 residues. Trimming stripped 3 bases from V and 4 bases from J, with 10 bases between. In germline, CDR1 is LNHDA, CDR2 SQIVND (reference sequence). CDR3 coding DNA: TGTGCCAGTAGTATCCAGGCTCTCGGAAACACCATATATTTT. It is translated as CASSIQALGNTIYF.

The chain joins TRBV4-1 to TRBJ1-2; no firm D call. The ends were cut back, 0 bases at V and 4 bases at J, with 9 bases in the middle. The CDR3 has 14 amino acids. Germline V gene data show CDR1 as MGHRA and CDR2 as YSYEKL. Written as DNA, the CDR3 is TGCGCCAGCAGCCAAGATCGGCGGTCCTATGGCTACACCTTC. This translates into CASSQDRRSYGYTF.

The genes are TRBV18 and TRBJ1-2; D is uncertain. The germline V and J ends were trimmed by 2 bases and 4 bases, with 11 bases remaining between them. The CDR3 loop spans 14 amino acids. Germline V gives CDR1 KGHSH, CDR2 LQKENI. The CDR3, as DNA: TGTGCCAGCTCACCATCTCGGGATCCCTATGGCTACACCTTC. Encoded protein: CASSPSRDPYGYTF.

The V gene is TRBV11-2, the J gene TRBJ2-1; 8 bases are shared with TRBD2. After removal of 4 bases from V and 5 bases from J, the junction contained 4 bases not matched to a gene. Germline-derived CDR1 and CDR2 are SGHAT and FQNNGV. The CDR3 runs 14 residues. CDR3 coding DNA: TGTGCCAGCAGCTATGGACTAGCCGACAATGAGCAGTTCTTC. Translation: CASSYGLADNEQFF. Full variable domain (missing parts from reference TRBV11-2 and TRBJ2-1): EAGVAQSPRYKIIEKRQSVAFWCNPISGHATLYWYQQILGQGPKLLIQFQNNGVVDDSQLPKDRFSAERLKGVDSTLKIQPAKLEDSAVYLCASSYGLADNEQFFGPGTRLTVL.

The rearrangement joins TRBV7-9 to TRBJ2-3, with a tentative D call TRBD2 (7 bases). The V end was cut by 5 bases, the J end by 0 bases, with 21 bases between. This CDR3 region has 18 residues. Germline CDR1 reads SEHNR; CDR2 reads FQNEAQ (reference sequence). The CDR3 coding sequence is TGTGCCAGCAGCCCGTCTGGGGGGGGGCCTACTAGCACAGATACGCAGTATTTT. As protein: CASSPSGGGPTSTDTQYF.

V usage is TRBV18 and J usage is TRBJ1-2, with TRBD1 matching 8 bases. J was trimmed by 2 bases and V by 3 bases; bases with no gene match: 11. Germline V CDR1 and CDR2: KGHSH, LQKENI. This CDR3 contains 17 residues. The CDR3 coding sequence is TGTGCCAGCTCACCCACCAGGACAGGGCGAGGGAACTATGGCTACACCTTC. Encoded protein: CASSPTRTGRGNYGYTF. The whole variable domain, remainder taken from reference TRBV18 and TRBJ1-2, is NAGVMQNPRHLVRRRGQEARLRCSPMKGHSHVYWYRQLPEEGLKFMVYLQKENIIDESGMPKERFSAEFPKEGPSILRIQQVVRGDSAAYFCASSPTRTGRGNYGYTFGSGTRLTVV.

The rearrangement links TRBV19 to TRBJ1-2, with D tentatively TRBD1 (5 bases). V dropped 4 bases and J dropped 4 bases, with 13 bases sitting between them. Germline V lookup: CDR1 LNHDA, CDR2 SQIVND (reference sequence). The CDR3 is 14 residues long. The CDR3 loop reads CASSTRGRGYGYTF. CDR3 sequence (DNA): TGTGCCAGTAGTACGCGGGGCCGTGGCTATGGCTACACCTTC.

The rearrangement joins TRBV7-3 to TRBJ2-3, with a possible D match to TRBD1 (7 bases). Trimming removed 2 bases at V and 4 bases at J, with 16 bases between. The CDR3 sequence is 16 residues long. CDR1 SGHTA and CDR2 FQGTGA come from the germline V gene. Here the CDR3 reads CASSLSGQGGADTQYF. The CDR3 coding sequence is TGTGCCAGCAGCTTATCGGGCCAGGGGGGCGCAGATACGCAGTATTTT.

J is TRBJ2-5 and V is TRBV11-2; D possibly corresponds to TRBD1 (6 bases). CDR1 and CDR2 from the germline V gene are SGHAT and FQNNGV. CDR3 length equals 15 residues. Trimming pared 5 bases from V and 2 bases from J, leaving 15 bases between. CDR3 DNA sequence: TGTGCCAGCAGCCCCTACGCCGGGACACAAGAGACCCAGTACTTC. Residues: CASSPYAGTQETQYF.

There are a few counts of this clone. This rearrangement joins TRBV7-3 to TRBJ1-2, with TRBD1 identical over 9 bases. After removal of 5 bases from V and 8 bases from J, the junction contained 9 bases not matched to a gene. Germline lookup yields CDR1 SGHTA and CDR2 FQGTGA. The CDR3 totals 14 residues. The chain's CDR3 is CASSAGQGSGGYTF. Here the CDR3 DNA reads TGTGCCAGCAGCGCGGGACAGGGAAGTGGGGGCTACACCTTC. The full variable domain, with the rest looked up from reference TRBV7-3 and TRBJ1-2, is GAGVSQTPSNKVTEKGKYVELRCDPISGHTALYWYRQSLGQGPEFLIYFQGTGAADDSGLPNDRFFAVRPEGSVSTLKIQRTERGDSAVYLCASSAGQGSGGYTFGSGTRLTVV.

V is TRBV19 and J is TRBJ1-2; TRBD1 might be the D (5 bases). The V gene lost 3 bases and the J gene lost 4 bases, with 24 bases spanning the gap. The CDR3 extends over 18 amino acids. The germline V gene has CDR1 LNHDA and CDR2 SQIVND (reference sequence). The CDR3 nucleotides read TGTGCCAGTAGTATGGCATATCGGGCCAGGGCTGAGACCTATGGCTACACCTTC. Its translation: CASSMAYRARAETYGYTF.

The V and J genes are TRBV6-5 and TRBJ2-1; possibly TRBD2 for D (5 bases). CDR1 is MNHEY, CDR2 SVGAGI, per germline. This CDR3 is built from 14 residues. The ends were cut back, 7 bases at V and 10 bases at J, with 20 bases in the middle. The CDR3 sequence is CASIPDLATREQFF. The CDR3 coding sequence is TGTGCCAGCATCCCGGACTTGGCGACGCGGGAGCAGTTCTTC.

This clone was picked up one time. This chain links TRBV2 with TRBJ1-1; D gene unclear. V gave up 6 bases and J gave up 10 bases, with 15 bases separating them. Germline loops: CDR1 SNHLY, CDR2 FYNNEI. The CDR3 has 12 amino acids. CDR3 sequence reads: CASSPLWEGAFF. Written as DNA, the CDR3 is TGTGCCAGCAGCCCCCTTTGGGAGGGAGCTTTCTTT.